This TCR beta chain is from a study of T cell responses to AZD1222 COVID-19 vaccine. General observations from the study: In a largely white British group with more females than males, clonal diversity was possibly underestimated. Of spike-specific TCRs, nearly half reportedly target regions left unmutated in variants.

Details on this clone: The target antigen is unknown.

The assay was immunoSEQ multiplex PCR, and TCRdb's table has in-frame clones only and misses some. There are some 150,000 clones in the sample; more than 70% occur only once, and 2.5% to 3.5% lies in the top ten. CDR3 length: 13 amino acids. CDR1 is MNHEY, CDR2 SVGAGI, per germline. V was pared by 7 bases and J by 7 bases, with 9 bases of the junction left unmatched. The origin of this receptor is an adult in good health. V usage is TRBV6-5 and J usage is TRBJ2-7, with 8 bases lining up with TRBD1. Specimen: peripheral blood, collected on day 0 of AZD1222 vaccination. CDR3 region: CASTRGPVWEQYF. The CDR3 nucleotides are TGTGCCAGCACCAGGGGGCCAGTGTGGGAGCAGTACTTC.